Listed here are 2 T cell receptor beta chains from one sample, sequenced in a study of blood T cell repertoires in COVID-19. This table comes from immunoSEQ multiplex PCR, and its TCRdb copy is limited to in-frame clones, with some not included. The repertoire holds nearly 400,000 clones, with roughly 91% as singletons. The sample taken for sequencing was PBMCs or T cells enriched from blood (not recorded which). The receptors derive from a woman in her thirties who had recovered from COVID-19.

This clone was seen a single time. The V gene is TRBV29-1, the J gene TRBJ2-5; D is possibly TRBD2 (5 bases). The CDR3 has 13 amino acids. Germline loops: CDR1 SQVTM, CDR2 ANQGSEA. Trimming removed 7 bases at V and 5 bases at J, with 17 bases between. The CDR3 loop is CSAQARVRETQYF. CDR3 bases: TGCAGCGCCCAAGCGAGGGTCCGGGAGACCCAGTACTTC.

The V call is TRBV11-2, the J call TRBJ2-7; D possibly corresponds to TRBD2 (7 bases). Germline lookup yields CDR1 SGHAT and CDR2 FQNNGV. Trimming pared 1 base from V and 3 bases from J, leaving 10 bases between. This CDR3 spans 14 amino acids. CDR3 coding DNA: TGTGCCAGCAGCTTAGGGGGAGGGGGCTACGAGCAGTACTTC. Protein: CASSLGGGGYEQYF. The full variable domain, completed using reference TRBV11-2 and TRBJ2-7, is EAGVAQSPRYKIIEKRQSVAFWCNPISGHATLYWYQQILGQGPKLLIQFQNNGVVDDSQLPKDRFSAERLKGVDSTLKIQPAKLEDSAVYLCASSLGGGGYEQYFGPGTRLTVT.